This T cell receptor beta chain appears in the sequencing data of a study of T-cell memory formation after mild COVID-19. Overall study context: There were largely donor-specific TCR clusters. Study-wide points: From day 15 to 85, contracting clones were balanced between CD4 and CD8, whereas later expanders leaned toward CD4+.

TCR alpha and TCR beta cDNA libraries carrying sample barcodes and UMIs came from 5'RACE with constant-segment primers. A single record per CDR3 protein comes from TCRdb applying MiXCR to the 5' RACE reads. The data show roughly 120,000 distinct CDR3 sequences, approximately 15% seen once. J gave up 2 bases and V 1 base, and 9 bases lay outside the gene matches. The CDR3 is made up of 18 amino acids. Germline V CDR1 and CDR2: SGHDN, FVKESK. This clonotype occurred a few times. Its antigen is not known. The TCR originated in an adult woman who had mild COVID-19 (a few samples of this study predate the infection). Cell type and time point are not known. Sequencing input: PBMCs or a T cell subset sorted from them (not recorded which). The chain combines TRBV14 with TRBJ2-2; 8 bases line up with TRBD1. The CDR3 bases are TGTGCCAGCAGCCAAGCCACCGTGACAGGGGTTAACACCGGGGAGCTGTTTTTT. Protein: CASSQATVTGVNTGELFF.